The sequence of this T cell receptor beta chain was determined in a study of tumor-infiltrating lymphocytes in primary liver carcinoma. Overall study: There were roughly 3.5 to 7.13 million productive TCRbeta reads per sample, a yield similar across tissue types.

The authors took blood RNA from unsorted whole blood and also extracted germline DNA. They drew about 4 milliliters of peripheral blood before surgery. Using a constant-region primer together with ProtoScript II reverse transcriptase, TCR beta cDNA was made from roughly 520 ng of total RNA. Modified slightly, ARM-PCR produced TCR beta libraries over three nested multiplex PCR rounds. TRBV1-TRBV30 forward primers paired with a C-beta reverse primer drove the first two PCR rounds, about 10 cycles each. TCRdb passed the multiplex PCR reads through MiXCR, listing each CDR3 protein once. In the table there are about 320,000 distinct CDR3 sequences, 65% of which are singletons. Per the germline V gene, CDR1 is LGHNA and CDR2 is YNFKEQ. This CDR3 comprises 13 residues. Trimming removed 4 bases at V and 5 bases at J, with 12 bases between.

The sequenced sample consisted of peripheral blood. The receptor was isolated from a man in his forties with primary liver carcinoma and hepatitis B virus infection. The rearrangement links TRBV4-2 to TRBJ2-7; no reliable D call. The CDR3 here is CASSPGPVDEQYF. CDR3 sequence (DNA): TGTGCCAGCAGCCCAGGACCAGTGGACGAGCAGTACTTC.